Described below is a single T cell receptor (beta chain) sequence and its context. CDR1 is KGHDR and CDR2 is SFDVKD in the germline V gene. CDR3 length: 13 amino acids. Unmatched junction bases numbered 2, after V lost 2 bases and J lost 6 bases. This specimen belongs to a study of CD8 T cells in Susac syndrome. Random-hexamer reverse transcription was applied to roughly 0.45 to 1 ug RNA. One entry per CDR3 protein results from TCRdb running MiXCR on the immunoSEQ multiplex PCR reads. The sample holds 180,000 or so distinct CDR3 sequences, less than 95% seen once. The T cells that were sequenced for TCR beta were CD8+ and CD4+ cells from blood.

Sequencing was performed on CD4+ T cells from PBMCs. This clonotype was obtained from a human donor in good health. The chain links TRBV24-1 to TRBJ1-2; the match to TRBD1 covers 7 bases. For the CDR3, the DNA is TGTGCCACCAGTGATTCTACAGGGGATGGCTACACCTTC. Amino acid sequence: CATSDSTGDGYTF.